This entry concerns a single T cell receptor (beta chain). Its antigen is not yet known. No base quality information exists; no much larger clone differs at one position. The method was the immunoSEQ multiplex PCR assay. The multiplex PCR relied on a mix of 60 forward primers for TCR Vbeta segments and 13 reverse primers for TCR Jbeta segments. Amplification of the CDR3 region of rearranged TCR beta genes was performed with a multiplex PCR assay on genomic DNA. The Illumina HiSeq System was used to sequence the amplified TCR beta libraries as 87-base-pair reads. The authors processed their data as follows. Across the 600 to 700 repertoires, a later analysis counted some 80 million unique TCR beta chains, around 10 million of which were shared by at least two donors. A nearest-neighbor algorithm error-corrected the raw reads and collapsed the reads into unique sequences, merging closely related sequences to remove PCR and sequencing errors. To assign V, D and J gene segments, CDR3 sequences were aligned to IMGT reference sequences. Each retained sequence needed at least a six-nucleotide match to both a V gene segment and a J gene segment. A rearrangement was called productive if the CDR3 had no stop codons and remained in frame with V and J, and every other rearrangement was called non-productive. CDR3 was defined according to IMGT convention as the region running from the second conserved V-encoded cysteine to the conserved J-encoded phenylalanine. Sequences without an unambiguous match to a single V gene segment were excluded from the earlier analysis of 500 to 700 of the donors. In an earlier analysis of a few hundred of the donors, V segments were called functional above 56.7% productive rearrangements and were called segregating when the between-donor standard deviation exceeded 5%. A statistical classification framework was developed to diagnose cytomegalovirus status using the catalog of TCR beta chain sequences. V and J gene assignment, in a later analysis, came from comparing TCR nucleotide sequences with IMGT/GENE-DB human TR gene sequences. The TCRdist pipeline was used in a later analysis to assign CDR3 sequences and most-parsimonious VDJ recombination scenarios. A later analysis defined each TCR beta chain by its CDR3 amino acid sequence plus V-gene family, and excluded reads lacking a unique V-gene family. A later analysis removed over 500 highly shared, low-generation-probability nucleotide sequences to deal with suspected cross-contamination and a sequencing artifact. A later analysis calculated a clonal expansion index for each public chain from normalized within-repertoire ranks of inferred template counts. Generation probabilities in a later analysis came from a VDJ recombination model fitted to out-of-frame rearrangements, and those results were checked against IGoR. Hypergeometric tests were used in a later analysis to score TCR-TCR, TCR-HLA and TCR-CMV co-occurrence, with a repertoire-size bias correction applied to the TCR pairs. To estimate false discovery rates, a later analysis permuted the HLA or CMV assignments 20 times. In a later analysis, co-occurring TCRs were grouped using DBSCAN, with TCRdist sequence similarity added in when clustering inside HLA-allele-positive subsets. Co-occurrence clustering excluded repertoires with fewer than 30,000 or more than 120,000 public chains, plus five with anomalous nucleotide sharing. Imported from immuneACCESS, the table was reduced by TCRdb to in-frame sequences with V and J called. These copies leave out some clones; in studies compared against another copy, an unresolved V gene accounts for under half, and the cause of the remainder is not known. The D gene and trimming were derived from the DNA, and the V and J assignments and clone size from that table. The sample table lists roughly 150,000 clones, approximately 88% of them with a count of one. The ten largest clones capture more than 1% of the sample.

The cohort was made up of around 720 healthy bone marrow donors. At the time of sampling, all cohort members were nominally healthy, though unrecorded immune exposures were likely present. The donor was CMV seronegative and was included in the group of over 300 seronegative cohort members. Every donor gave a peripheral blood sample, and the peripheral blood mononuclear cells from that sample were used for TCR beta sequencing. Genomic DNA extraction from the blood cell samples was performed with the Qiagen DNeasy Blood Extraction Kit. This record comes from a study of cytomegalovirus exposure and HLA in healthy donors (dated by TCRdb to about 2017). Concerning the study at large: An earlier analysis of several hundred of the donors reported roughly 300 Gb of sequence data and 117 million unique TCR beta sequences obtained from roughly 170 million T cells. A later analysis re-examined previously published TCR beta repertoires from 610 or so donors and added high-resolution HLA genotyping to investigate patterns of TCR occurrence. Besides the first cohort of 666 subjects, a separate validation cohort made up of 90 to 150 different subjects was used. Class I and class II HLA loci were covered by the typing at four-digit resolution. All discovery cohort repertoires had been generated using a single sequencing platform. In an earlier analysis of over 550 of the donors, high-throughput TCR beta sequencing was used to judge whether each TCR beta V gene segment behaved as functional or pseudogenic. On average, 235,054 unique TCR beta nucleotide sequences were sequenced per donor among a few hundred genotyped donors of the cohort, with roughly 18% of those sequences being non-productive. Rather than using new phenotypic data, the later analysis identified candidate immune exposures from TCR beta sequences and from how often those sequences occurred across donors. Donor age, sex, ethnicity and CMV serostatus were collected together with the repertoire data. An early release covering roughly 640 HLA-typed donors comprised approximately 290 gigabases of sequencing data and roughly 86 million unique TCR sequences. Typing coverage differed by locus: A, B, C, DRB1 and DQB1 were typed in roughly 620-640 donors, DQA1 in 522, DPA1 in 606, and DPB1 in just under 490. A later genetic analysis took genome-wide SNP genotypes for 398 of the 666 donors and used that subset as a discovery cohort. The T cell repertoires of 670 or so subjects were profiled by immunosequencing and related to cytomegalovirus serostatus. Of the roughly 400 genotyped donors, approximately 80% were placed in the genetic ancestry cluster associated with self-reported Caucasian donors. The study aimed to test whether cataloging public T cell receptors could reveal signatures of past pathogen exposure. The study combined high-throughput TCR immunosequencing, statistical association of individual TCRs with disease status, and machine learning to predict cytomegalovirus infection status. Five DR-DQ haplotypes were handled as single units for association and clustering because linkage in the cohort was strong. On the study overall, not on this receptor specifically: A few of the identified cytomegalovirus-associated TCR beta chains were confirmed in vitro to be specific for cytomegalovirus antigens. An earlier analysis of approximately 540 of the donors showed that most TCR beta V segments appeared in productive rearrangements either about 87% or about 30% of the time, which broadly matched IMGT annotations. The 87-base-pair reads could not distinguish some IMGT-functional V segments, including TRBV6-2 and TRBV6-3, so those segments were excluded. The classifier was reported to diagnose cytomegalovirus status with high specificity and sensitivity in both the original and validation cohorts. A further reported finding was that TCR beta sequences accurately predicted the HLA-A and HLA-B alleles for most subjects in the first cohort. A later genetic analysis reported fewer N-insertions in productive TCRs among donors in an Asian-associated ancestry cluster than the approximately 700-donor mean. Compared with equally common non-associated chains, HLA-associated TCR beta chains in a later analysis were more clonally expanded and had lower generation probabilities. It was suggested by the authors that the approach could potentially be generalized to other disease states and immunological phenotypes. In a later analysis, several top co-occurrence clusters were reported to appear linked to parvovirus B19, influenza, CMV and Epstein-Barr virus. V-gene and J-gene trimming of TCR beta chains was associated with a missense DCLRE1C variant in a later genetic analysis, and the association was replicated in an independent cohort. When HLA alleles, especially DR and DQ, strongly co-occurred, TCR associations were difficult to assign to individual alleles. Sequencing depth was assumed to be roughly uniform across donors in the presence/absence analyses, though that assumption may not hold. Linkage disequilibrium might explain the correlated functional status among segregating V segments, but an unknown experimental factor could not be ruled out. CMV serostatus was the only immune exposure information available for the cohort. Across donors, most TCR sequences were observed very rarely, whereas some public TCRs were present in many individuals. A cluster of highly shared sequence variants was judged likely to represent a technical artifact of the sequencing pipeline. In a later analysis, 16,951 TCR beta sequences were associated with specific HLA alleles at a false discovery rate of 0.05. In the study, some 160 TCR beta chains were listed as associated with cytomegalovirus. The earlier analysis of a few hundred of the donors excluded over 15 rarely observed V segments, including chromosome 9 orphons, because counts were too low. Only TCR beta chains were sequenced in this cohort, and the absence of alpha or paired-chain data limited detectable features. In a later analysis, TCR association rates were found to vary across HLA loci, with the most associated TCRs seen for DRB1 alleles and the fewest for HLA-C alleles. Because HLA typing was missing for some donors at each locus, association tests included only the typed subset. According to a later analysis, most CMV-associated TCR beta chains appeared to be HLA-restricted, and the HLA associations seemed to be driven largely by CMV exposure.

CDR1 and CDR2 (KGHSH, LQKENI) derive from the germline V gene. From the cysteine through the phenylalanine, the CDR3 covers 17 amino acids. This entry keeps only the CDR3 DNA: 51 bases, framed from base 1. The trim is 4 bases for V and 7 bases for J, with a gap of 24 bases between the germline ends. The chain was built from TRBV18 and TRBJ2-3; D gene: possibly TRBD2, on 6 matching bases. The receptor comes from a boy aged 2 to 10 in good health and CMV-seronegative. The sequenced sample consisted of PBMCs. The bases are TGTGCCAGCTCACGGGAGGAGGGTCTTCTACACACGCATACGCAGTATTTT. This translates into CASSREEGLLHTHTQYF.